This T cell receptor beta chain was sequenced in a study of T cells in Graves' hyperthyroidism and ophthalmopathy. In germline, CDR1 is LNHNV, CDR2 YYDKDF (reference sequence). Trimming cost V 6 bases and J 5 bases; bases outside gene matches: 7. The CDR3 loop spans 13 amino acids. Amplification of TCR beta CDR3 regions used RNA as the template. The TCR CDR3 was amplified in a first-round RT-PCR using the HTBI primer set. A single record per CDR3 protein comes from TCRdb applying MiXCR to the multiplex PCR reads. Among about 550,000 distinct CDR3 sequences listed, 20% to 25% were seen once. This clonotype was seen at least ten times.

The clonotype comes from a man between 18 and 29 years old with Graves' hyperthyroidism. The material sequenced was blood. The chain carries TRBV15 and TRBJ2-7, with 7 nucleotides matching TRBD1. CDR3 residues: CATSEQGSDEQYF. CDR3 DNA: TGTGCCACCAGTGAACAGGGGAGCGACGAGCAGTACTTC.